These 21 T cell receptor beta chains originate from one sample sequenced in a study of cytomegalovirus exposure and HLA in healthy donors. PCR employed 60 Vbeta and 13 Jbeta primers. Produced via immunoSEQ multiplex PCR; TCRdb's table is partial and in-frame only. The table includes more than 95,000 clones, 50% to 65% detected once. The sample taken for sequencing was PBMCs. All receptors derive from a woman between 40 and 50 years old in good health and CMV-seropositive.

This clone has at least ten counts. The chain links TRBV11-1 to TRBJ1-4; D gene unclear. Trimming shortened V by 5 bases and J by 0 bases, and 13 bases separated the two germline ends. The CDR3 runs to 16 residues. Looked up from germline, CDR1 is SGHAT and CDR2 is FQDESV (reference sequence). CDR3: CASSAEAYATNEKLFF. The CDR3 DNA follows: TGTGCCAGCAGCGCGGAGGCGTACGCAACTAATGAAAAACTGTTTTTT.

The chain combines TRBV7-9 with TRBJ1-1; D might be TRBD1 (5 bases). The CDR3 covers 14 residues. The germline CDR1 and CDR2 sequences are SEHNR and FQNEAQ (reference sequence). With 5 bases removed from V and 7 bases from J, the gap between germline ends came to 17 bases. CDR3 DNA sequence: TGTGCCAGCAGCCCACCAGGCGGGGGGGATGAAGCTTTCTTT. Encoded protein: CASSPPGGGDEAFF.

This chain links TRBV21-1 with TRBJ1-5; the table's D call, TRBD1, was not checked against the DNA. TRBV21-1 is termed a pseudogene. The CDR3 is 15 amino acids. In DNA form, the CDR3 reads TGTGCCAGCAGCAAAGGGCAGAATAGCAATCAGCCCCAGCATTTT. Its translation: CASSKGQNSNQPQHF.

The chain has TRBV4-2 and TRBJ1-1; tentatively, D is TRBD1 (6 bases). The V and J ends lost 1 base and 1 base respectively, with 13 bases between them. CDR1 and CDR2 (germline): LGHNA, YNFKEQ. There are 16 residues in the CDR3. This CDR3 reads CASSQGSGQGNTEAFF. The CDR3 DNA reads as TGTGCCAGCAGCCAAGGTTCGGGACAAGGGAACACTGAAGCTTTCTTT.

V is TRBV28 and J is TRBJ2-7; D is possibly TRBD2 (6 bases). Germline lookup yields CDR1 MDHEN and CDR2 SYDVKM. Trimming shortened V by 5 bases and J by 4 bases, and 15 bases separated the two germline ends. This CDR3 comprises 14 residues. Here the CDR3 DNA reads TGTGCCAGCAGTGCCCCTAGCGAGAGGTACGAGCAGTACTTC. Encoded protein: CASSAPSERYEQYF.

The V and J genes are TRBV4-1 and TRBJ2-2, with D maybe TRBD1 (6 bases). The CDR3 covers 13 residues. Germline V gene data show CDR1 as MGHRA and CDR2 as YSYEKL. Between the trimmed V and J ends, which lost 4 bases and 8 bases, there was a span of 11 bases. CDR3 in amino acids: CASSLSGVGELFF. CDR3 DNA sequence: TGCGCCAGCAGCCTGTCAGGGGTGGGGGAGCTGTTTTTT.

This rearrangement joins TRBV27 to TRBJ1-5; D unclear. Trimming took 2 bases from V and 7 from J, leaving 9 bases between them. From germline, CDR1 is MNHEY and CDR2 SMNVEV (reference sequence). This CDR3 is built from 13 residues. The CDR3 region is CASSLGAMQPQHF. The CDR3 bases are TGTGCCAGCAGTTTAGGAGCCATGCAGCCCCAGCATTTT.

J is TRBJ1-1 and V is TRBV6-5; no firm D call. Germline V gene lookup returns CDR1 MNHEY and CDR2 SVGAGI. The CDR3 spans 14 residues. Trimming stripped 5 bases from V and 5 bases from J, with 15 bases between. DNA for the CDR3: TGTGCCAGCAGTCCCATGATTGGCGGTACTGAAGCTTTCTTT. Translating gives CASSPMIGGTEAFF.

The chain carries TRBV25-1 and TRBJ2-1; 11 positions agree with TRBD2. Germline V gene data show CDR1 as MGHDK and CDR2 as SYGVNS. V trimming: 3 bases; J trimming: 3 bases; junction bases outside the gene matches: 4. This CDR3 spans 16 amino acids. The CDR3 coding sequence is TGTGCCAGCAGTGATTTGGGACTAGCGGACTACAATGAGCAGTTCTTC. Translated, it gives CASSDLGLADYNEQFF.

The V call is TRBV19, the J call TRBJ1-6; 12 nucleotides line up with TRBD1. Germline assignment: CDR1 LNHDA and CDR2 SQIVND (reference sequence). With 9 bases clipped from V and 7 bases from J, the junction kept 4 bases outside the gene matches. This CDR3 spans 14 amino acids. This CDR3 reads CASTGTGGNSPLHF. For the CDR3, the DNA is TGTGCCAGCACCGGGACAGGGGGCAATTCACCCCTCCACTTT.

The rearrangement joins TRBV29-1 to TRBJ1-4; D is uncertain. V gave up 6 bases and J gave up 0 bases, with 8 bases separating them. The germline V gene has CDR1 SQVTM and CDR2 ANQGSEA. There are 13 residues in the CDR3. The CDR3 loop reads CSVEGATNEKLFF. CDR3 bases: TGCAGCGTCGAGGGCGCAACTAATGAAAAACTGTTTTTT.

The chain combines TRBV6-1 with TRBJ1-5, with D uncertain. Germline assignment: CDR1 MNHNS and CDR2 SASEGT. This CDR3 is 14 amino acids long. Trimming stripped 5 bases from V and 0 bases from J, with 8 bases between. The CDR3 sequence is CASSPTTSNQPQHF. The CDR3 DNA follows: TGTGCCAGCAGTCCGACTACTAGCAATCAGCCCCAGCATTTT.

The chain has TRBV7-3 and TRBJ2-1; 8 nucleotides match TRBD2. The CDR3 sequence is 16 residues long. The V segment lost 4 bases and the J segment 5 bases; nucleotides outside the gene matches: 10. CDR1 is SGHTA and CDR2 is FQGTGA in the germline V gene. Written as DNA, the CDR3 is TGTGCCAGCAGCTCCCTACTAGCGGACCCTAACAATGAGCAGTTCTTC. It encodes CASSSLLADPNNEQFF.

This chain joins TRBV10-3 and TRBJ2-7; D might be TRBD2 (6 bases). The CDR3 loop spans 15 amino acids. V shed 0 bases and J shed 7 bases, with 16 bases lying between them. Germline V gene sequence: CDR1 ENHRY, CDR2 SYGVKD. The CDR3 bases are TGTGCCATCAGTGAGTCGGGCGGGGCCGCGGGGGAGCAGTACTTC. Its protein is CAISESGGAAGEQYF.

As DNA, the CDR3 is TGTGCCAGCAGGGTTGGCAATCAAATCGCCAACGTCCTGACTTTC. The encoded protein is CASRVGNQIANVLTF. The chain joins TRBV4-2 to TRBJ2-6; D remains ambiguous. V lost 6 bases and J 7 bases, leaving 16 bases between the germline ends. Per germline, CDR1 LGHNA and CDR2 YNFKEQ. CDR3 length: 15 amino acids.

This clone was seen a handful of times. J is TRBJ2-5 and V is TRBV27; 8 bases are shared with TRBD1. Germline V gene sequence: CDR1 MNHEY, CDR2 SMNVEV (reference sequence). This CDR3 comprises 15 residues. V dropped 4 bases and J dropped 4; count of bases not matched to a gene: 8. The CDR3 sequence is CASSSMDRAIETQYF. The CDR3 DNA reads as TGTGCCAGCAGTTCGATGGACAGGGCCATAGAGACCCAGTACTTC.

Concerning this clone itself: The same CDR3 arises from other DNA sequences in this sample as well. The CDR3 coding sequence is TGCAGCGTTCAAGGACTAGCGGGACGCACAGATACGCAGTATTTT. Encoded protein: CSVQGLAGRTDTQYF. This rearrangement joins TRBV29-1 to TRBJ2-3, with 12 nucleotides matching TRBD2. Germline V gives CDR1 SQVTM, CDR2 ANQGSEA. This CDR3 comprises 15 residues. V trimming: 5 bases; J trimming: 1 base; junction bases outside the gene matches: 4.

This clone turned up a few times. J is TRBJ2-7 and V is TRBV11-2; unclear D gene. The CDR3 has 11 residues. The V end lost 5 bases, the J end lost 5 bases, and 7 bases lay between the germline ends. Germline CDR1 is SGHAT and CDR2 is FQNNGV. CDR3 DNA sequence: TGTGCCAGCAGCCTGCTAGACGAGCAGTACTTC. It is translated as CASSLLDEQYF.

The V and J genes are TRBV15 and TRBJ1-3; tentative D call: TRBD1 (5 bases). V was cut by 8 bases and J by 0 bases, with 11 bases left in between. Germline V gene lookup returns CDR1 LNHNV and CDR2 YYDKDF (reference sequence). The CDR3 has 14 amino acids. CDR3 sequence reads: CATCLGASGNTIYF. CDR3 in DNA: TGTGCCACCTGCCTTGGGGCCTCTGGAAACACCATATATTTT. Full variable domain (missing parts from reference TRBV15 and TRBJ1-3): DAMVIQNPRYQVTQFGKPVTLSCSQTLNHNVMYWYQQKSSQAPKLLFHYYDKDFNNEADTPDNFQSRRPNTSFCFLDIRSPGLGDTAMYLCATCLGASGNTIYFGEGSWLTVV.

This clone was recorded a few times. The genes are TRBV6-6 and TRBJ2-7, with D uncertain. V was trimmed by 6 bases and J by 6 bases, leaving 12 bases between them. CDR3 length: 12 amino acids. CDR1 and CDR2 from the germline V gene are MNHNY and SVGAGI (reference sequence). CDR3 in amino acids: CASSPPGFEQYF. CDR3 in DNA: TGTGCCAGCAGCCCCCCAGGTTTCGAGCAGTACTTC.

The chain links TRBV7-2 to TRBJ2-7, with a tentative D call TRBD2 (5 bases). The CDR3 is 14 amino acids. V lost 5 bases and J lost 4, with 15 bases in between. Germline V gene sequence: CDR1 SGHTA, CDR2 FQGNSA. The CDR3 nucleotides are TGTGCCAGCAGCATTGCCGGGGAATGGTACGAGCAGTACTTC. Its protein product is CASSIAGEWYEQYF.